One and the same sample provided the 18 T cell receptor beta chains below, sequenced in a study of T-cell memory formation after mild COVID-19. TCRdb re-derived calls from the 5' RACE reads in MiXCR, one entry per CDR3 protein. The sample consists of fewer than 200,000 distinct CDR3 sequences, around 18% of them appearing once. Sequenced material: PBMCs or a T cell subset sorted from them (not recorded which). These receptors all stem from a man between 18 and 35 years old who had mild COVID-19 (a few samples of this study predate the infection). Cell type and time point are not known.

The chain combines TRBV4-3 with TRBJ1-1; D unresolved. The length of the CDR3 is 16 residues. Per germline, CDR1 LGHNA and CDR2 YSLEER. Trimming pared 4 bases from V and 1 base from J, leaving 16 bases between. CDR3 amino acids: CASSRSADRSNTEAFF. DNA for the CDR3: TGCGCCAGCAGCCGGTCCGCCGACCGCTCGAACACTGAAGCTTTCTTT.

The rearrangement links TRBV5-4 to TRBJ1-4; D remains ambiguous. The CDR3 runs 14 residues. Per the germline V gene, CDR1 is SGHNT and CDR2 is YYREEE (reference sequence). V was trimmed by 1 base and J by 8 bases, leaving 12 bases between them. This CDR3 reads CASSLQTDGEKLFF. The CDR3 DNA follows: TGTGCCAGCAGCTTGCAAACAGACGGGGAAAAACTGTTTTTT.

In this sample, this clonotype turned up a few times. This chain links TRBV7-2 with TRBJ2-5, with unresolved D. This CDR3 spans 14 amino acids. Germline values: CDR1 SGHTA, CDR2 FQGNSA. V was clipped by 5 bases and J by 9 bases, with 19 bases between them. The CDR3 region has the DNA TGTGCCAGCAGCATGGCCGGTTGGGATCTGGCCCAGTACTTC. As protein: CASSMAGWDLAQYF.

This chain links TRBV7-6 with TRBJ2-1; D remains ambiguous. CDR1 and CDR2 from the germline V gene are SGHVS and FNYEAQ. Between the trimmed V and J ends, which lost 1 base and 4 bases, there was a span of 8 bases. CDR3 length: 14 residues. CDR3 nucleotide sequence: TGTGCCAGCAGCTTAGATGGCTCATACAATGAGCAGTTCTTC. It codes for CASSLDGSYNEQFF.

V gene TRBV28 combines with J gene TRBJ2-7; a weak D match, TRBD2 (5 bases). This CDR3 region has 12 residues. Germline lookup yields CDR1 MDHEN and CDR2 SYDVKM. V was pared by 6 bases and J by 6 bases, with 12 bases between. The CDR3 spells CASRGESPEQYV. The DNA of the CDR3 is TGTGCCAGCAGGGGAGAGTCCCCCGAGCAGTACGTC.

In nucleotides, the CDR3 is TGTGCCAGCAGCCGGACAGCTAATTCACCCCTCCACTTT. Translated, it gives CASSRTANSPLHF. The chain carries TRBV7-2 and TRBJ1-6, with a possible D match to TRBD1 (6 bases). With 5 bases removed from V and 6 bases from J, the gap between germline ends came to 8 bases. The CDR3 has 13 amino acids. CDR1 is SGHTA and CDR2 is FQGNSA in the germline V gene.

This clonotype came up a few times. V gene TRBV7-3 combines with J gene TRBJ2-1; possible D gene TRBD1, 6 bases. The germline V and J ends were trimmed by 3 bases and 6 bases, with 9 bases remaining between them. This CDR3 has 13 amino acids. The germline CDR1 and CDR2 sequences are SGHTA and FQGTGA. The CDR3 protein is CASSFRGANEQFF. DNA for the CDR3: TGTGCCAGCAGCTTCAGGGGAGCCAATGAGCAGTTCTTC.

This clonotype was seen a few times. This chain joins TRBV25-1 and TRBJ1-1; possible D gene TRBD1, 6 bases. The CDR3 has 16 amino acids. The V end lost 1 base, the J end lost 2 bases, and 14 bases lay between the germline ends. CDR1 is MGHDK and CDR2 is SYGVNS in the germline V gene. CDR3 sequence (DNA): TGTGCCAGCAGTGAATCCCAGGGGCGGGGTAACACTGAAGCTTTCTTT. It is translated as CASSESQGRGNTEAFF. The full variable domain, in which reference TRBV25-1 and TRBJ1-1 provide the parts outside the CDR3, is EADIYQTPRYLVIGTGKKITLECSQTMGHDKMYWYQQDPGMELHLIHYSYGVNSTEKGDLSSESTVSRIRTEHFPLTLESARPSHTSQYLCASSESQGRGNTEAFFGQGTRLTVV.

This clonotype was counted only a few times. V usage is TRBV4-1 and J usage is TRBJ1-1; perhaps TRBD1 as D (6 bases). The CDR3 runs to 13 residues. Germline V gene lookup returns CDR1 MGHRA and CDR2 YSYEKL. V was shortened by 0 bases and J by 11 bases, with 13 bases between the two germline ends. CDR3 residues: CASSQERQGRAFF. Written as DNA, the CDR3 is TGCGCCAGCAGCCAAGAGAGGCAGGGGAGGGCTTTCTTT.

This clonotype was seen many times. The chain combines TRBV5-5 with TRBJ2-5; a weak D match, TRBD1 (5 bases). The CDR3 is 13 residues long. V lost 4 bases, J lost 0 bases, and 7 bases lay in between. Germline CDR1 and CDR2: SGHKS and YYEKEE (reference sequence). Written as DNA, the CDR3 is TGTGCCAGCAGCCAACAGGACCAAGAGACCCAGTACTTC. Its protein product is CASSQQDQETQYF.

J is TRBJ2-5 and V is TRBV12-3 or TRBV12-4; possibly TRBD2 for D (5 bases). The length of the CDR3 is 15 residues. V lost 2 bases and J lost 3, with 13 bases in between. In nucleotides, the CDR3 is TGTGCCAGCAGTTTATGGACTTCGGAAAAAGAGACCCAGTACTTC. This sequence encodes CASSLWTSEKETQYF.

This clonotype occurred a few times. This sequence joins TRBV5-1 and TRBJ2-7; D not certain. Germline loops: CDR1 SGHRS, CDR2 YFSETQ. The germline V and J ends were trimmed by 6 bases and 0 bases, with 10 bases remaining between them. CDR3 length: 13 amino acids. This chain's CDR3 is CASMWADSYEQYF. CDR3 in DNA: TGCGCCAGCATGTGGGCAGACTCCTACGAGCAGTACTTC.

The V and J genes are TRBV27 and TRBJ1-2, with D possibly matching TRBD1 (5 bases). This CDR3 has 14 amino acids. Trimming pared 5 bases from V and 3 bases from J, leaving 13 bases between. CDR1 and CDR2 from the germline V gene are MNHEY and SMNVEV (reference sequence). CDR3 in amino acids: CASSPRTGDYGYTF. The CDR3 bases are TGTGCCAGCAGTCCCCGAACAGGAGACTATGGCTACACCTTC.

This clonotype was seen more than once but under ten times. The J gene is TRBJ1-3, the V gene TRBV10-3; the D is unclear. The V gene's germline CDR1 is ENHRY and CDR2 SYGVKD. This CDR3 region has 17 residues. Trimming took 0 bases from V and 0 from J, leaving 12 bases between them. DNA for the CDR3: TGTGCCATCAGTGAGTCGATGGGCAGTGCCTCTGGAAACACCATATATTTT. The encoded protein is CAISESMGSASGNTIYF.

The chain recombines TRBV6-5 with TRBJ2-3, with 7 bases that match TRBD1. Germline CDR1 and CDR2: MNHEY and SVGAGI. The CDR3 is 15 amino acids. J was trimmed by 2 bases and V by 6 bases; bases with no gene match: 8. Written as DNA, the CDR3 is TGTGCCAGCAGCTACAGGGGTTCCCCCACAGATACGCAGTATTTT. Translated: CASSYRGSPTDTQYF.

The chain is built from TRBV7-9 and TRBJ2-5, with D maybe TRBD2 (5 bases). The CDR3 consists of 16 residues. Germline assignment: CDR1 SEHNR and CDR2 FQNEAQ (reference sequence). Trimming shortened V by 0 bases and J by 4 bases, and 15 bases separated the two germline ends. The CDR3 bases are TGTGCCAGCAGCTTAGCCGGCGGCTTCAGCGGAGAGACCCAGTACTTC. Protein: CASSLAGGFSGETQYF.

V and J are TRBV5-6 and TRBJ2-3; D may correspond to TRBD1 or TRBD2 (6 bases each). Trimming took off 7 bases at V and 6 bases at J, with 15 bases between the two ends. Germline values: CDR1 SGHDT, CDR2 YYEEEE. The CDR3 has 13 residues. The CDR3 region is CASSLGGLDTQYF. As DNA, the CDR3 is TGTGCCAGCTCCCTAGGGGGGCTGGATACGCAGTATTTT.

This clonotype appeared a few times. CDR3 in amino acids: CSVRRESNTEAFF. CDR3 nucleotides: TGCAGCGTCCGCCGGGAGTCGAACACTGAAGCTTTCTTT. The gene calls are TRBV29-1 and TRBJ1-1; D is uncertain. CDR1 and CDR2 from the germline V gene are SQVTM and ANQGSEA. The CDR3 runs 13 residues. Trimming pared 6 bases from V and 1 base from J, leaving 12 bases between.